This entry is about one T cell receptor (beta chain). This sample was taken from a study of blood T cell repertoires in COVID-19. Study-level background: Donors in the United States, Italy and Spain gave samples during acute or convalescent COVID-19. T cells, B-cell-depleted T cells, or PBMCs provided the cDNA or gDNA that served as material.

Original methodology: The authors estimated nucleated cell counts from reference gene primer amplification. Generated by immunoSEQ multiplex PCR, the TCRdb table keeps only in-frame clones and is missing some. V, J and clone size are taken as reported in that table, and D and trimming were inferred from the DNA itself. The table includes some 250,000 clones, approximately 90% detected once. The V gene's germline CDR1 is SGHRS and CDR2 YFSETQ. This CDR3 contains 15 residues. V lost 1 base and J 11 bases, leaving 16 bases between the germline ends. Sequencing used peripheral blood. The clonotype was recovered from a woman aged 40 to 50 who had recovered from COVID-19. This chain connects TRBV5-1 to TRBJ1-6, with D hard to call. This CDR3 reads CASSLSLGAGAPLHF. CDR3 nucleotide sequence: TGCGCCAGCAGCTTGAGCCTAGGAGCCGGTGCACCCCTCCACTTT.